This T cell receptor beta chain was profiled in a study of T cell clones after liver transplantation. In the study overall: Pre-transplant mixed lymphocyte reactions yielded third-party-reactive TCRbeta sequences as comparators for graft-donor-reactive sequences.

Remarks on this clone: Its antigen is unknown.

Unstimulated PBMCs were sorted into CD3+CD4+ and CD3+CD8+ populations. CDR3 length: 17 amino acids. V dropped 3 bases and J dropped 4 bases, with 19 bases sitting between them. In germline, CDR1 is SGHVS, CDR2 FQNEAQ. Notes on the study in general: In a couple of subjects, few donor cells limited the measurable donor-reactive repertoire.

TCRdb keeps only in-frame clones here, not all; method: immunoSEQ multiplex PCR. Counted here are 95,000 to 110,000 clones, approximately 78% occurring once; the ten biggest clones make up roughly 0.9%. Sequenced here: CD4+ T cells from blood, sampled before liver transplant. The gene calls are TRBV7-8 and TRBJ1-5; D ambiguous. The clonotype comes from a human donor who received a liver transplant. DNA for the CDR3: TGTGCCAGCAGCTTCTCCGTTGTTGTAGGTTCAAATCAGCCCCAGCATTTT. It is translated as CASSFSVVVGSNQPQHF.